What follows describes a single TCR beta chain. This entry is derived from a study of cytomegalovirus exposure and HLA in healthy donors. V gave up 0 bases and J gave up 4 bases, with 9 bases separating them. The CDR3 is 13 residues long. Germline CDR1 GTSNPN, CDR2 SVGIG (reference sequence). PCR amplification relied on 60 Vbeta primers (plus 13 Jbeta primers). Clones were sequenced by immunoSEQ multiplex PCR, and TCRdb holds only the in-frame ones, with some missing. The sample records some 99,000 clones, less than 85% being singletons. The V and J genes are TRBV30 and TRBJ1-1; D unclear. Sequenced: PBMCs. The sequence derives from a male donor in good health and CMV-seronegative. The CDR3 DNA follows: TGTGCCTGGAGTGTGAGGGCCTCCACTGAAGCTTTCTTT. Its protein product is CAWSVRASTEAFF.